This TCR beta chain stems from a study of cytomegalovirus exposure and HLA in healthy donors. Regarding the study as a whole: TCR beta V- and J-gene trimming was later associated with a missense DCLRE1C variant. When analyzed later, the rates of TCR association showed variation by HLA locus, with DRB1 the most and HLA-C the fewest. A later analysis, which compared TCR beta chains of equal frequency, found the HLA-associated ones more clonally expanded.

Researchers ran the PCR with 60 Vbeta and 13 Jbeta primers. Assay used: immunoSEQ multiplex PCR; TCRdb lists only in-frame clones, some missing. This table has some 190,000 clones, 80% to 90% appearing once. From germline, CDR1 is MNHNS and CDR2 SASEGT. CDR3 length: 15 residues. Trimming took 6 bases from V and 4 from J; bases not matched to a gene: 6. About this clone itself: Its matching antigen is unknown.

This TCR derives from a male donor in good health and CMV-seronegative. Sequencing input: PBMCs. The J gene is TRBJ2-2, the V gene TRBV6-1, with 9 positions matching TRBD1. This CDR3 is CASSKDRGSTGELFF. The CDR3 region has the DNA TGTGCCAGCAGCAAGGACAGGGGATCCACCGGGGAGCTGTTTTTT.